These T cell receptor beta chains were read from a single sample in a study of T cell repertoires in cytomegalovirus infection. TCRdb analysed the reads with MiXCR anew, one entry per CDR3 protein. This sample carries about 320,000 distinct CDR3 sequences, over 7.5% of them seen once, and the ten largest clones take roughly 4.5%. Sequencing input: PBMCs. These receptors were taken from a human donor in good health (CMV status not recorded). Some clones in this sample may be carry-over from other donors' samples. Both conserved end residues are part of each CDR3. The D gene is left open where the match is weak. Size tells how often a clone was seen (once, few, many) or the class of an expanded clone, and some rows leave it out.

V gene,D gene,J gene,clone size,CDR3 protein,CDR3 DNA
TRBV7-2,TRBD2,TRBJ2-7,many,CASSPGLVGEQYF,TGTGCCAGCAGCCCAGGACTAGTAGGCGAGCAGTACTTC
TRBV29-1,TRBD1,TRBJ2-2,.,CSFGQGTGELFF,TGCAGCTTCGGACAGGGCACCGGGGAGCTGTTTTTT
TRBV7-7,TRBD2,TRBJ2-3,.,CASSLCLAGALRTDTQYF,TGTGCCAGCAGCTTATGTCTAGCGGGGGCCCTTCGCACAGATACGCAGTATTTT
TRBV29-1,.,TRBJ2-5,few,CSVASRGRETQYF,TGCAGCGTTGCCTCTCGGGGGCGGGAGACCCAGTACTTC
TRBV7-3,.,TRBJ2-7,.,CASNEWGDISYEQYF,TGTGCCAGCAACGAGTGGGGGGACATATCCTACGAGCAGTACTTC
TRBV12-3/TRBV12-4,.,TRBJ1-2,few,CASSFGGLASGYTF,TGTGCCAGCAGTTTTGGAGGGTTGGCGAGTGGCTACACCTTC
TRBV15,.,TRBJ1-1,.,CATSGYTEAFF,TGTGCCACCAGCGGCTACACTGAAGCTTTCTTT
TRBV9,.,TRBJ1-6,few,CARYRSYNSPLHF,TGTGCCAGATACAGGTCCTATAATTCACCCCTCCACTTT
TRBV12-3/TRBV12-4,.,TRBJ1-5,few,CASSQIALGQPQHF,TGTGCCAGCAGCCAAATAGCTCTGGGTCAGCCCCAGCATTTT
TRBV20-1,.,TRBJ2-3,many,CSARGRSSDTQYF,TGCAGTGCTAGAGGTCGCAGCTCAGATACGCAGTATTTT
TRBV11-2,.,TRBJ2-7,few,CASSFYSEGSEQYF,TGTGCCAGCAGCTTTTACTCCGAGGGGTCCGAGCAGTACTTC
TRBV7-2,.,TRBJ2-5,many,CASSSAWGPETQYF,TGTGCCAGCAGCTCCGCCTGGGGGCCGGAGACCCAGTACTTC